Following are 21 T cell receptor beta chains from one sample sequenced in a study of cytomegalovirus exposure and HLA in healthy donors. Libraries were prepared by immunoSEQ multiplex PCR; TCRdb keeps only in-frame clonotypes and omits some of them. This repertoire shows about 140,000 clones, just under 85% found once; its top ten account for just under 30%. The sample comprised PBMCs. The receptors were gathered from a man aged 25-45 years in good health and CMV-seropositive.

The chain's CDR3 is CASSLGDRGYGYTF. The CDR3 DNA reads TGCGCCAGCAGCTTGGGGGACAGGGGCTATGGCTACACCTTC. This chain connects TRBV5-1 to TRBJ1-2; 10 nucleotides match TRBD1. Germline V gives CDR1 SGHRS, CDR2 YFSETQ. J was trimmed by 4 bases and V by 0 bases; bases with no gene match: 0. This CDR3 comprises 14 residues.

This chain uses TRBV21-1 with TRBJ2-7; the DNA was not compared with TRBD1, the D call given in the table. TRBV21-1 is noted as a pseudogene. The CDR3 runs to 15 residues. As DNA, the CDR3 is TGTGCCAGCAGCAAACGCAGGGCAGGGTCCGACGAGCAGTACTTC. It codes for CASSKRRAGSDEQYF.

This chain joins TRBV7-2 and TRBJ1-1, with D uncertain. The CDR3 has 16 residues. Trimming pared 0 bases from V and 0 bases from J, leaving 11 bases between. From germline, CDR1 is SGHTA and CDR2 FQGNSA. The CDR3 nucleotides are TGTGCCAGCAGCTTAGCGCACGGGTCCCTGAACACTGAAGCTTTCTTT. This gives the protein CASSLAHGSLNTEAFF.

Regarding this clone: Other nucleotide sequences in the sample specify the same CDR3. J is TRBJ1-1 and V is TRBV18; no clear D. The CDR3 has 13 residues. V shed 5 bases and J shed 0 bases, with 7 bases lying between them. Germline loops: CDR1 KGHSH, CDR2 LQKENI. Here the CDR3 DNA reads TGTGCCAGCTCATCCGACATGAACACTGAAGCTTTCTTT. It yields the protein CASSSDMNTEAFF.

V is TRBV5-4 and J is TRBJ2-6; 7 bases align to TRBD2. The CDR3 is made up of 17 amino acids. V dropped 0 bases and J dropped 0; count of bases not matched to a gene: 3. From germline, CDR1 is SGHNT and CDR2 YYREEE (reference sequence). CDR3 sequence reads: CASSLVGRTSGANVLTF. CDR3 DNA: TGTGCCAGCAGCTTGGTCGGGAGGACCTCTGGGGCCAACGTCCTGACTTTC.

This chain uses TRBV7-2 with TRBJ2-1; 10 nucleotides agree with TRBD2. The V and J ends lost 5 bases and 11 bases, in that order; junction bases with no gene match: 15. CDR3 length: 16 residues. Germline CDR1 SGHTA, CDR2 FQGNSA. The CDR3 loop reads CASSALPGLASLQQFF. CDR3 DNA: TGTGCCAGCAGCGCCTTACCGGGACTAGCGAGCTTGCAGCAGTTCTTC.

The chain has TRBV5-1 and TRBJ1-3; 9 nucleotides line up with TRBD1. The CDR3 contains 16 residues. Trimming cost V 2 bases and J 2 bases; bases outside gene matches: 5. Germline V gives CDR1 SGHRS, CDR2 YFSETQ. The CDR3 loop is CASSFDGTGPGNTIYF. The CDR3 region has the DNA TGCGCCAGCAGCTTTGATGGGACAGGGCCTGGAAACACCATATATTTT.

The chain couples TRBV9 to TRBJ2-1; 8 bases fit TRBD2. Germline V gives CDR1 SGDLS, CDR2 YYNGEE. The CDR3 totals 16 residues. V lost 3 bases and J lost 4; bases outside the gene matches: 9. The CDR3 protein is CASSDPTSGDYNEQFF. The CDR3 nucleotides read TGTGCCAGCAGCGACCCTACTAGCGGAGATTACAATGAGCAGTTCTTC.

The CDR3 DNA follows: TGTGCCAGCAGCGCCCAGCTAGCGGGTCCCTACGAGCAGTACTTC. As protein: CASSAQLAGPYEQYF. The chain recombines TRBV4-2 with TRBJ2-7, with 8 bases identical to TRBD2. J lost 2 bases, V lost 5 bases, and 8 bases had no gene match. The CDR3 has 15 residues. Germline-derived CDR1 and CDR2 are LGHNA and YNFKEQ.

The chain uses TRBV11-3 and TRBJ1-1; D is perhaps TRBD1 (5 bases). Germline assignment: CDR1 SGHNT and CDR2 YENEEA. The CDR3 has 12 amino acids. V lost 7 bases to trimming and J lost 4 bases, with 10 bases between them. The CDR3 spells CASKERGTEAFF. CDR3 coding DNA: TGTGCCAGCAAGGAAAGGGGCACTGAAGCTTTCTTT.

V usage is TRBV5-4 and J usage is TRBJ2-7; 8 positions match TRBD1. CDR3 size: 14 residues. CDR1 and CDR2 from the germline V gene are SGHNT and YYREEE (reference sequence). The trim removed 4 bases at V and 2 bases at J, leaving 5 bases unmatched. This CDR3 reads CASSRDRGPYEQYF. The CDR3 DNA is TGTGCCAGCAGCCGAGACAGGGGTCCCTACGAGCAGTACTTC.

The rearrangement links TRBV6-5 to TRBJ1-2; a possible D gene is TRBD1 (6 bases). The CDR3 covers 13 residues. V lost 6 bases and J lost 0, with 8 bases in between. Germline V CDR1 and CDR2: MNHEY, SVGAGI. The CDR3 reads CASRGTSNYGYTF. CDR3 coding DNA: TGTGCCAGCAGAGGGACATCTAACTATGGCTACACCTTC.

The CDR3 spells CASESKTAGNTIYF. CDR3 DNA: TGTGCCAGCGAGTCAAAGACAGCTGGAAACACCATATATTTT. This chain uses TRBV6-1 with TRBJ1-3; perhaps TRBD1 as D (5 bases). The germline gives CDR1 MNHNS, CDR2 SASEGT. The CDR3 loop spans 14 amino acids. V was trimmed by 8 bases and J by 2 bases, leaving 13 bases between them.

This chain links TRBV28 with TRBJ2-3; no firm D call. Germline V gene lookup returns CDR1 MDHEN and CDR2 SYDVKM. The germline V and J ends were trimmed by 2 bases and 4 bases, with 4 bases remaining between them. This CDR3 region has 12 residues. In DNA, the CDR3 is TGTGCCAGCAGTTTACAGTCAGATACGCAGTATTTT. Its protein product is CASSLQSDTQYF.

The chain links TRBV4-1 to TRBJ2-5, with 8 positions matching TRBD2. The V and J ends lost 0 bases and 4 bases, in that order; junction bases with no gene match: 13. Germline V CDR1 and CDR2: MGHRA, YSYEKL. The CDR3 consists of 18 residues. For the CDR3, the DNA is TGCGCCAGCAGCCAAGAGATCCCGGGACTAGGGGTCCGAGAGACCCAGTACTTC. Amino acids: CASSQEIPGLGVRETQYF.

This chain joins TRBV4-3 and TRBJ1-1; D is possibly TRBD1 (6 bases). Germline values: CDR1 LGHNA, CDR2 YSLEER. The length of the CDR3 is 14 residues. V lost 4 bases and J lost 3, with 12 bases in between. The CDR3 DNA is TGCGCCAGCAGCCCAGGGGTTTCGGACACTGAAGCTTTCTTT. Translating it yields CASSPGVSDTEAFF.

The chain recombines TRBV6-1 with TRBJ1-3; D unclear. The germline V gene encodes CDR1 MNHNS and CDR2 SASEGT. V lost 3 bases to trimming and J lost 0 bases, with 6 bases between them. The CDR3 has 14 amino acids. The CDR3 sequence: CASSDGNSGNTIYF. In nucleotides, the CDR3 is TGTGCCAGCAGTGACGGGAACTCTGGAAACACCATATATTTT.

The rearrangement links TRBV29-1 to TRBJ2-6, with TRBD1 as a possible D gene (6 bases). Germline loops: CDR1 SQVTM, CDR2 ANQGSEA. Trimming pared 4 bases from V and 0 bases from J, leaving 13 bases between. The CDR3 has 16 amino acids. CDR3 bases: TGCAGCGTTGGCAGGGGCTCCTCCTCTGGGGCCAACGTCCTGACTTTC. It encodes CSVGRGSSSGANVLTF. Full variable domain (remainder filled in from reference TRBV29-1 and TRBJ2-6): SAVISQKPSRDICQRGTSLTIQCQVDSQVTMMFWYRQQPGQSLTLIATANQGSEATYESGFVIDKFPISRPNLTFSTLTVSNMSPEDSSIYLCSVGRGSSSGANVLTFGAGSRLTVL.

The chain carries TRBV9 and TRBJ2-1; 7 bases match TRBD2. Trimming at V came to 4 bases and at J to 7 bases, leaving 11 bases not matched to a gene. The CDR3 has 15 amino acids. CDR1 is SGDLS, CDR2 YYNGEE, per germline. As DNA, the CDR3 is TGTGCCAGCAGCCAGCAGTTAGCGGGTTTGAATGAGCAGTTCTTC. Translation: CASSQQLAGLNEQFF. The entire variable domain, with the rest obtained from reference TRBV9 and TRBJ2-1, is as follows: DSGVTQTPKHLITATGQRVTLRCSPRSGDLSVYWYQQSLDQGLQFLIQYYNGEERAKGNILERFSAQQFPDLHSELNLSSLELGDSALYFCASSQQLAGLNEQFFGPGTRLTVL.

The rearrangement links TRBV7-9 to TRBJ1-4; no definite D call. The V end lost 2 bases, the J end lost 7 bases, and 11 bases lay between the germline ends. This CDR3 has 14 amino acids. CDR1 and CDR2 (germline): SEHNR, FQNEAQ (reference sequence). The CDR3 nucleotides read TGTGCCAGCAGCTTACGTGAGGGTACTGAAAAACTGTTTTTT. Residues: CASSLREGTEKLFF.

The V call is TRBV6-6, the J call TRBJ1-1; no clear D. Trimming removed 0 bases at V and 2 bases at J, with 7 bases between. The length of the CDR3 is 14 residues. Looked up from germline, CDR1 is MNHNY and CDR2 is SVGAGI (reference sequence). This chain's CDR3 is CASSYSGANTEAFF. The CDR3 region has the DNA TGTGCCAGCAGTTACTCGGGAGCCAACACTGAAGCTTTCTTT.